The 2 T cell receptor beta chains reported below all come from one sample, sequenced in a study of blood T cell repertoires in COVID-19. Clones were sequenced by immunoSEQ multiplex PCR, and TCRdb holds only the in-frame ones, with some missing. The table lists approximately 150,000 clones, about 83% of them singletons. The specimen sequenced was peripheral blood. The receptors come from a middle-aged man with acute or convalescent COVID-19.

V and J are TRBV7-8 and TRBJ2-2, with D maybe TRBD2 (6 bases). This CDR3 has 16 residues. The V end was cut by 1 base, the J end by 0 bases, with 9 bases between. The germline V gene encodes CDR1 SGHVS and CDR2 FQNEAQ. The DNA for the CDR3 is TGTGCCAGCAGCTTAGAGACGGGGGCGAACACCGGGGAGCTGTTTTTT. This translates into CASSLETGANTGELFF.

This chain connects TRBV19 to TRBJ2-1, with 7 bases that match TRBD2. The CDR3 is made up of 15 amino acids. Unmatched junction bases numbered 9, after V lost 3 bases and J lost 7 bases. Germline CDR1 and CDR2: LNHDA and SQIVND (reference sequence). The CDR3 protein is CASSIGRGGENEQFF. In DNA, the CDR3 is TGTGCCAGTAGTATTGGGAGGGGCGGTGAAAATGAGCAGTTCTTC.